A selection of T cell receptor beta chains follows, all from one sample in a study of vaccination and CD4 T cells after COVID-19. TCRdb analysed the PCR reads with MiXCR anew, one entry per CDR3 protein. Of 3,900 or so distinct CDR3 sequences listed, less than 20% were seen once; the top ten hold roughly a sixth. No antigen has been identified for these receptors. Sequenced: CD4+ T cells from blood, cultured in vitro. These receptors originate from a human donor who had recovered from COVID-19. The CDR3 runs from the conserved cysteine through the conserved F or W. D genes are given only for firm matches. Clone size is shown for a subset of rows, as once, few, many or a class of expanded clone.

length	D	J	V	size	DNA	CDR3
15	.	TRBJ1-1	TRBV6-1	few	TGTGCCAGCCTACCTACCTACCCGGGGAACACTGAAGCTTTCTTT	CASLPTYPGNTEAFF
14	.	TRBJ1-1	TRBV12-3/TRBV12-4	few	TGTGCCAGCAGTTCCGGACCCAAGAACACTGAAGCTTTCTTT	CASSSGPKNTEAFF
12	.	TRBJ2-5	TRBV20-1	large	TGCAGCGTCAGGGTGAGCCAAGAGACCCAGTACTTC	CSVRVSQETQYF
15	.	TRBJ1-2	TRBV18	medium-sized	TGTGCCAGCTCATCGACGCCCCTTAGGGGCTATGGCTACACCTTC	CASSSTPLRGYGYTF
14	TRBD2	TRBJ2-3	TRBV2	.	TGTGCCAGCAGACTAGCGGGGAGCACAGATACGCAGTATTTT	CASRLAGSTDTQYF
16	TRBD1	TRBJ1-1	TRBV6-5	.	TGTGCCAGCAGTTTGCGGACAGGGGGCGTCAACACTGAAGCTTTCTTT	CASSLRTGGVNTEAFF
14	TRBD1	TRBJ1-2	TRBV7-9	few	TGTGCCAGCAGCGTTGGGACAGGGTACTATGGCTACACCTTC	CASSVGTGYYGYTF
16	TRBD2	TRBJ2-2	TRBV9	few	TGTGCCAGCAGCGTAGGACTAGCGGGGGGGACCGGGGAGCTGTTTTTT	CASSVGLAGGTGELFF
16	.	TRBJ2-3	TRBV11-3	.	TGTGCCAGCAGCTTAGGGCGGGACACCTACACAGATACGCAGTATTTT	CASSLGRDTYTDTQYF
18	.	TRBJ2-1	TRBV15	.	TGTGCCACTGAAACTCCTCTAAGTGGGGCTAACTCCTACAATGAGCAGTTCTTC	CATETPLSGANSYNEQFF
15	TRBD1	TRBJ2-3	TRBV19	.	TGTGCCAGTAGTTACGACAGGGTGAGCACAGATACGCAGTATTTT	CASSYDRVSTDTQYF
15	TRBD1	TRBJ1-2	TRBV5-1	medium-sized	TGCGCCAGCAGCTTGGGCGACAGGGCGGGGGCTGGCTACACCTTC	CASSLGDRAGAGYTF
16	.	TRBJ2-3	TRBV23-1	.	TGCGCCAGCAGTCGGACCCCCGGGGGCCGCACAGATACGCAGTATTTT	CASSRTPGGRTDTQYF
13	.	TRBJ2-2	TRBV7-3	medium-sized	TGTGCCAGCAGCTTAACGAACACCGGGGAGCTGTTTTTT	CASSLTNTGELFF
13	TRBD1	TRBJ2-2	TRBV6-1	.	TGTGCCAGCCGGGACAGGGTCACCGGGGAGCTGTTTTTT	CASRDRVTGELFF
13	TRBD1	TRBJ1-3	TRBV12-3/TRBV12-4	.	TGTGCCAGCAGATGGACAGGGGGAAACACCATATATTTT	CASRWTGGNTIYF
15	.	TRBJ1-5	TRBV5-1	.	TGCGCCAGCAGCTTAGGTGGGTATAGCAATCAGCCCCAGCATTTT	CASSLGGYSNQPQHF
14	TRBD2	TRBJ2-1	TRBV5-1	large	TGCGCCAGCAAGTTGAGACTAGCGGACAATGAGCAGTTCTTC	CASKLRLADNEQFF
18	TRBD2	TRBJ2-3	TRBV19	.	TGTGCCAGTAGTATCGGACTAGCGGGGGCCCTTAGCACAGATACGCAGTATTTT	CASSIGLAGALSTDTQYF
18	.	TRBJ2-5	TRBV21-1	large	TGTGCCAGCAGCAAAGTGCCTAGCGGCGGAATAAAGCAAGAGACCCAGTACTTC	CASSKVPSGGIKQETQYF
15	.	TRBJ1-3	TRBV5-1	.	TGCGCCAGCAGCTCGTCAGGGGACTCTGGAAACACCATATATTTT	CASSSSGDSGNTIYF
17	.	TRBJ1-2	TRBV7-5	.	.	CISVSEARRVTVYGYTF
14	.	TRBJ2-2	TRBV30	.	TGTGCCTGGAGGCCCAGAACGAACACCGGGGAGCTGTTTTTT	CAWRPRTNTGELFF
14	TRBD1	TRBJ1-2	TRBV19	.	TGTGCCAGTAGCAGGGGGCGACTTATCTATGGCTACACCTTC	CASSRGRLIYGYTF
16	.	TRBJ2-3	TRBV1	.	TGCACCAGCAGCCAAGTCGCGGGACTAGCTACAGATACGCAGTATTTT	CTSSQVAGLATDTQYF
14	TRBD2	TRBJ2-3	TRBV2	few	TGTGCCAGCAACCCTCTAGCGGTGGGGAGTACGCAGTATTTT	CASNPLAVGSTQYF
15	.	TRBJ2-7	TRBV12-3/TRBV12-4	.	TGTGCCAGCAGTTTAACGGCGCGGGCGGCCTACGAGCAGTACTTC	CASSLTARAAYEQYF
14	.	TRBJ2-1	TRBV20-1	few	TGCAGTGCTGGCCGGGTAACTTTCTACAATGAGCAGTTCTTC	CSAGRVTFYNEQFF
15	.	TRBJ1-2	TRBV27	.	TGTGCCAGCAGTTTAAAGGGCGGAGGGAACTATGGCTACACCTTC	CASSLKGGGNYGYTF
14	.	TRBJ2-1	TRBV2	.	TGTGCCACCGTACTAGCTAGCTCCTACAATGAGCAGTTCTTC	CATVLASSYNEQFF
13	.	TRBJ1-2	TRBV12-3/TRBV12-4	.	TGTGCCAGCAGTTGGGACGGAAACTATGGCTACACCTTC	CASSWDGNYGYTF
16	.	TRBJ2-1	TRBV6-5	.	TGTGCCAGCAGTTCGGGACTCCCAGGGACCTACAATGAGCAGTTCTTC	CASSSGLPGTYNEQFF
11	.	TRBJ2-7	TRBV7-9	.	TGTGCCAGCAGCCCCCTAAGTGAGCAGTACTTC	CASSPLSEQYF
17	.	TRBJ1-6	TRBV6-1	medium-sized	TGTGCCAGCAGTGAAGTTGGGGGAAGCTCCTATAATTCACCCCTCCACTTT	CASSEVGGSSYNSPLHF
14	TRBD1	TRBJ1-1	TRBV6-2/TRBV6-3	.	TGTGCCAGCAGTTATCGACAGGGGAGGACTGAAGCTTTCTTT	CASSYRQGRTEAFF
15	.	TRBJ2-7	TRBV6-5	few	TGTGCCAGCAGTTACTCGGCACAGGGAGTCTACGAGCAGTACTTC	CASSYSAQGVYEQYF
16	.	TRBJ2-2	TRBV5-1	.	TGCGCCAGCAGCTCCGGGACATTAGCGAACACCGGGGAGCTGTTTTTT	CASSSGTLANTGELFF
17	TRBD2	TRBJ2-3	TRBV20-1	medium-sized	TGCAGTGCTACCGGCCCTAGCGGGGGGGCGGGGACAGATACGCAGTATTTT	CSATGPSGGAGTDTQYF
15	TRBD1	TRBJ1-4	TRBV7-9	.	TGTGCCAGCAGTAGAGACAGGGGAACTAATGAAAAACTGTTTTTT	CASSRDRGTNEKLFF
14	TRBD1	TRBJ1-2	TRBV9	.	TGTGCCAGCAGCGTAGTGACAGGGGGCGGTGGCTACACCTTC	CASSVVTGGGGYTF
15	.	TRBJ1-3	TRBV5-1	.	TGCGCCAGCAGCTGGGGACGGACCTCTGGAAACACCATATATTTT	CASSWGRTSGNTIYF
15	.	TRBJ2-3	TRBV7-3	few	TGTGCCAGCAGCCGCGGACCACTCGACACAGATACGCAGTATTTT	CASSRGPLDTDTQYF
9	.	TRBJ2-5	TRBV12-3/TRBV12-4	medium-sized	TGTGCCAGCAGGAACACCCAGTACTTC	CASRNTQYF
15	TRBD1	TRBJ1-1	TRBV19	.	TGTGCCAGTCGCAGGACAGGGGTGAAGAACACTGAAGCTTTCTTT	CASRRTGVKNTEAFF
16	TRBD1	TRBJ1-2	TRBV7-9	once	TGTGCCAGCAACTTAGATGGACAGGGTGGTTACTATGGCTACACCTTC	CASNLDGQGGYYGYTF
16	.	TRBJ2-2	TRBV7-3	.	TGTGCCAGCAGCCTTCAGGGGCTCCGGAACACCGGGGAGCTGTTTTTT	CASSLQGLRNTGELFF
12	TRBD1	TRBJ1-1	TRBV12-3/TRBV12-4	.	TGTGCCAGCACGGACAGGTACACTGAAGCTTTCTTT	CASTDRYTEAFF
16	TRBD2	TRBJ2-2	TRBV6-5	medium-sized	TGTGCCAGCAGTTCCTTTAGCGGGGGGAACACCGGGGAGCTGTTTTTT	CASSSFSGGNTGELFF
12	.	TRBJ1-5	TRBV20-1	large	TGCAGTGCTAGGAGGGCCAATCAGCCCCAGCATTTT	CSARRANQPQHF
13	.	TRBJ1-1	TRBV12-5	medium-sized	TGTGCTAGTAACTCAGGGTCTTACACTGAAGCTTTCTTT	CASNSGSYTEAFF
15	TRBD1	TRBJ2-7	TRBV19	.	TGTGCCAGTAGTAGAGGGACAGGGAAACGCTACGAGCAGTACTTC	CASSRGTGKRYEQYF
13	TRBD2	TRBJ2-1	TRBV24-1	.	TGTGCCACCAGTGATGCTCGGGGGGAAGAGCAGTTCTTC	CATSDARGEEQFF
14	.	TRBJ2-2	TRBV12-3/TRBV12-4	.	TGTGCCAGCAGTTTAAGGGGGGGAACCGGGGAGCTGTTTTTT	CASSLRGGTGELFF
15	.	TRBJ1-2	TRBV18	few	TGTGCCAGCTCACCACCGGACAGACCTAACTATGGCTACACCTTC	CASSPPDRPNYGYTF